This note documents a single T cell receptor beta chain sequence. The antigen is unknown. The germline CDR1 and CDR2 sequences are MNHNS and SASEGT. This CDR3 has 14 residues. Trimming removed 8 bases at V and 4 bases at J, with 18 bases between. The sample belongs to a study of beta chain features in type 1 diabetes. Study-level results: Patients and controls would share equally any PCR tilt toward shorter templates. The study found moderately but significantly shorter TCRB CDR3s in all four CD4+ subsets of Type 1 diabetes patients.

The study reverse transcribed the entire isolated RNA, so it sequenced expressed TCRB transcripts. Generated by immunoSEQ multiplex PCR, the TCRdb table keeps only in-frame clones and is missing some. The sample lists about 660,000 clones, roughly an eighth occurring once. This clonotype originated in a man aged 18 to 35 with type 1 diabetes. V and J are TRBV6-1 and TRBJ2-7, with a possible D match to TRBD1 (6 bases). The sample consisted of naive CD4+ T cells from blood. CDR3 amino acids: CASSTGPTMYEQYF. CDR3 DNA sequence: TGTGCCAGCTCTACAGGGCCTACCATGTACGAGCAGTACTTC.